This TCR beta chain originates from a study of identical twins. The CDR3 runs to 15 residues. CDR1 and CDR2 (germline): MNHEY, SMNVEV (reference sequence). After removal of 8 bases from V and 8 bases from J, the junction contained 8 bases not matched to a gene. In TCRdb, the 5' RACE reads were re-called with MiXCR into one record per CDR3 protein. The sample contains 200,000 to 300,000 distinct CDR3 sequences, roughly 10% of which appear only once. J is TRBJ2-1 and V is TRBV27; 14 bases map to TRBD2. The sequence derives from a man aged 45 to 65 in good health. Sequenced: memory T cells sorted from blood. The CDR3 coding sequence is TGTGCCAGCGGCTCTGGGACTAGCGGGAGTTATGAGCAGTTCTTC. It specifies CASGSGTSGSYEQFF.